This note documents a single TCR beta chain sequence. Its target is unknown. This record comes from a study of identical twins. TCRdb independently ran MiXCR on the 5' RACE reads; one entry per CDR3 protein. The table has about 20,000 distinct CDR3 sequences, around 70% seen once; the top ten hold almost 6%. Study results and limitations: Conclusions were drawn cross-sectionally by statistical analysis, without following the same donors. Beta out-of-frame sequences showed weaker excess sharing between twins.

V was pared by 3 bases and J by 8 bases, with 26 bases between. CDR3 length equals 18 residues. CDR1 and CDR2 from the germline V gene are MDHEN and SYDVKM. V usage is TRBV28 and J usage is TRBJ2-1, with D possibly matching TRBD1 (6 bases). The receptor was isolated from a young woman in good health. This table probably holds off-target reads from a library built for another chain. The sequencing input was memory (CD45RO+) T cells sorted from blood. CDR3 in amino acids: CASSFEPRGSSIWDEQFF. In DNA form, the CDR3 reads TGTGCCAGCAGTTTTGAACCCAGGGGCTCCAGCATTTGGGATGAGCAGTTCTTC.